This entry describes one T cell receptor (beta chain). No antigen is known for it. This sample stems from a study of graft-versus-host responses after intestinal transplantation. Study observations and caveats: Where graft-donor T cell macrochimerism was present, patients had high graft-versus-host to host-versus-graft clonal ratios in allografts.

Sequenced by immunoSEQ multiplex PCR; TCRdb stores in-frame clones only, minus some. Among roughly 36,000 clones listed, over 80% were seen once. CDR3 length: 14 amino acids. Trimming pared 0 bases from V and 2 bases from J, leaving 8 bases between. Germline loops: CDR1 MGHRA, CDR2 YSYEKL. The source of this sequence is a human patient who received an intestinal transplant, so some T cells may come from the graft donor. The source was PBMCs, collected 1070 days after transplant. The chain carries TRBV4-1 and TRBJ2-7; D remains ambiguous. The CDR3 DNA reads TGCGCCAGCAGCCAAGAGGCTCTGACCTACGAGCAGTACTTC. Translated, it gives CASSQEALTYEQYF.